The 30 T cell receptor beta chains listed next were all sequenced from one sample in a study of graft-versus-host responses after intestinal transplantation. Using immunoSEQ multiplex PCR, the repertoire was profiled, and TCRdb retains in-frame clones only, with some absent. Of 55,000 to 85,000 clones listed, roughly nine tenths are singletons. No antigen has been assigned to these receptors. This sample comprised unstimulated CD8+ T cells sorted from spleen or lymph node cells, obtained before intestinal transplant. These receptor sequences come from a human donor who received an intestinal transplant.

This chain connects TRBV11-1 to TRBJ2-7; 12 bases fit TRBD2. Germline-derived CDR1 and CDR2 are SGHAT and FQDESV (reference sequence). The trim removed 4 bases at V and 7 bases at J, leaving 14 bases unmatched. CDR3 length: 17 residues. This chain's CDR3 is CASSYPPSGRAYGEQYF. The CDR3 DNA sequence: TGTGCCAGCAGCTATCCCCCTAGCGGGAGGGCCTACGGGGAGCAGTACTTC.

The chain recombines TRBV15 with TRBJ2-5, with TRBD2 matching over 10 bases. Germline V gene data show CDR1 as LNHNV and CDR2 as YYDKDF (reference sequence). The CDR3 contains 14 residues. With V trimmed by 5 bases and J by 5 bases, 5 bases remained unmatched. This chain's CDR3 is CATSLAGDEETQYF. DNA for the CDR3: TGTGCCACCAGCCTAGCGGGAGACGAGGAGACCCAGTACTTC.

V gene TRBV6-6 combines with J gene TRBJ2-7, with 7 positions matching TRBD1. Germline CDR1 MNHNY, CDR2 SVGAGI (reference sequence). This CDR3 has 14 residues. V lost 6 bases, J lost 1 base, and 6 bases stayed unmatched. As DNA, the CDR3 is TGTGCCAGCAGCCTAGACAGGGATTCCTACGAGCAGTACTTC. Residues: CASSLDRDSYEQYF.

This sequence joins TRBV19 and TRBJ1-1; no clear D gene. This CDR3 is 16 amino acids long. Looked up from germline, CDR1 is LNHDA and CDR2 is SQIVND (reference sequence). V was pared by 0 bases and J by 2 bases, with 13 bases between. CDR3 DNA sequence: TGTGCCAGTAGTATAGATATATGGCAGGCCAACACTGAAGCTTTCTTT. This encodes CASSIDIWQANTEAFF.

The chain uses TRBV7-2 and TRBJ2-2; no clear D gene. The germline V and J ends were trimmed by 4 bases and 5 bases, with 2 bases remaining between them. This CDR3 is built from 11 residues. Germline CDR1 and CDR2: SGHTA and FQGNSA. The CDR3 protein is CASSSTGELFF. As DNA, the CDR3 is TGTGCCAGCAGCTCGACCGGGGAGCTGTTTTTT.

This chain connects TRBV27 to TRBJ1-1; D remains unclear. V lost 3 bases and J 4 bases, leaving 12 bases between the germline ends. CDR3 length: 14 residues. In germline, CDR1 is MNHEY, CDR2 SMNVEV (reference sequence). This CDR3 reads CASSLSGRSTEAFF. The CDR3 bases are TGTGCCAGCAGTTTGTCCGGTCGGAGCACTGAAGCTTTCTTT.

The rearrangement links TRBV13 to TRBJ2-7; a weak D match, TRBD1 (5 bases). V was clipped by 2 bases and J by 5 bases, with 10 bases between them. Germline CDR1 PRHDT, CDR2 FYEKMQ (reference sequence). The CDR3 is 13 residues long. The CDR3 bases are TGTGCCAGCAGCTTATCCAGGGTGCACGAGCAGTACTTC. This gives the protein CASSLSRVHEQYF.

This CDR3 reads CASSLGGLYNEQFF. CDR3 in DNA: TGTGCCAGCAGCTTAGGCGGTCTTTACAATGAGCAGTTCTTC. The chain recombines TRBV13 with TRBJ2-1, with D unresolved. Germline assignment: CDR1 PRHDT and CDR2 FYEKMQ (reference sequence). V was pared by 0 bases and J by 4 bases, with 7 bases between. CDR3 length: 14 residues. Full variable domain (rest looked up from reference TRBV13 and TRBJ2-1): AAGVIQSPRHLIKEKRETATLKCYPIPRHDTVYWYQQGPGQDPQFLISFYEKMQSDKGSIPDRFSAQQFSDYHSELNMSSLELGDSALYFCASSLGGLYNEQFFGPGTRLTVL.

This clone has only one observation. J is TRBJ2-1 and V is TRBV6-6, with no clear D. The germline V gene has CDR1 MNHNY and CDR2 SVGAGI (reference sequence). The CDR3 is made up of 16 amino acids. Trimming took 0 bases from V and 6 from J, leaving 15 bases between them. In DNA, the CDR3 is TGTGCCAGCAGTTACTCGAAAGAATTGCCCGGCAATGAGCAGTTCTTC. Protein: CASSYSKELPGNEQFF.

The chain is built from TRBV2 and TRBJ1-5; TRBD1 agrees at 10 bases. This CDR3 comprises 15 residues. Germline V gene sequence: CDR1 SNHLY, CDR2 FYNNEI. The V segment lost 5 bases and the J segment 2 bases; nucleotides outside the gene matches: 3. The CDR3 sequence is CASSKGTGGNQPQHF. The CDR3 nucleotides are TGTGCCAGCAGTAAAGGGACAGGGGGCAATCAGCCCCAGCATTTT.

The chain joins TRBV11-1 to TRBJ1-1; 10 bases match TRBD1. This CDR3 spans 15 amino acids. V lost 5 bases and J lost 5; bases outside the gene matches: 8. Germline V lookup: CDR1 SGHAT, CDR2 FQDESV (reference sequence). The chain's CDR3 is CASSPHGQGVTEAFF. The DNA of the CDR3 is TGTGCCAGCAGCCCTCACGGACAGGGGGTTACTGAAGCTTTCTTT.

The chain links TRBV5-5 to TRBJ2-3; D possibly corresponds to TRBD1 (5 bases). CDR1 and CDR2 from the germline V gene are SGHKS and YYEKEE (reference sequence). The CDR3 extends over 13 amino acids. V was pared by 4 bases and J by 2 bases, with 8 bases between. CDR3 bases: TGTGCCAGCAGCGACAGACCCACAGATACGCAGTATTTT. It specifies CASSDRPTDTQYF.

The chain combines TRBV4-1 with TRBJ1-2; maybe TRBD1 (6 bases). The CDR3 covers 16 residues. Germline CDR1 reads MGHRA; CDR2 reads YSYEKL. Trimming stripped 4 bases from V and 0 bases from J, with 15 bases between. The CDR3: CASSRYREGANYGYTF. The CDR3 DNA reads as TGCGCCAGCAGCCGATACAGGGAGGGAGCTAACTATGGCTACACCTTC.

The rearrangement joins TRBV4-2 to TRBJ2-1; perhaps TRBD2 as D (5 bases). The CDR3 loop spans 19 amino acids. The ends were cut back, 1 base at V and 0 bases at J, with 19 bases in the middle. Germline CDR1 reads LGHNA; CDR2 reads YNFKEQ. DNA of the CDR3: TGTGCCAGCAGCCAAGGTACGACCCGGGAAGCACGCTCCTACAATGAGCAGTTCTTC. This sequence encodes CASSQGTTREARSYNEQFF.

The chain carries TRBV5-4 and TRBJ2-3; tentatively, D is TRBD2 (7 bases). V was trimmed by 9 bases and J by 6 bases, leaving 20 bases between them. The CDR3 runs 14 residues. Per germline, CDR1 SGHNT and CDR2 YYREEE (reference sequence). The CDR3 here is CATFGGLRQDTQYF. The CDR3, as DNA: TGTGCCACCTTCGGGGGGCTGCGTCAGGATACGCAGTATTTT.

This clone was counted a single time. CDR3 in amino acids: CASSVSEQYF. The DNA of the CDR3 is TGTGCCAGCAGTGTGAGCGAGCAGTACTTC. This chain connects TRBV6-1 to TRBJ2-7, with D unresolved. V was shortened by 4 bases and J by 6 bases, with 4 bases between the two germline ends. Germline V lookup: CDR1 MNHNS, CDR2 SASEGT. CDR3 length: 10 residues.

CDR3 nucleotide sequence: TGTGCCAGCAGCAACAGGGCAGAGGGCACAGATACGCAGTATTTT. Its translation: CASSNRAEGTDTQYF. The V gene is TRBV7-6, the J gene TRBJ2-3; tentative D call: TRBD1 (6 bases). Trimming removed 5 bases from V and 1 base from J, with 13 bases in between. Germline CDR1 SGHVS, CDR2 FNYEAQ. This CDR3 contains 15 residues.

This clone was picked up a small number of times. The chain is built from TRBV10-2 and TRBJ2-1; D unclear. The germline CDR1 and CDR2 sequences are WSHSY and SAAADI. V gave up 4 bases and J gave up 2 bases, with 3 bases separating them. This CDR3 region has 12 residues. As DNA, the CDR3 is TGCGCCAGCAGTGTCACCTACAATGAGCAGTTCTTC. Its protein is CASSVTYNEQFF.

The CDR3 DNA is TGTGCCAGCAGTCGGGGGGTCTCCTACAATGAGCAGTTCTTC. It specifies CASSRGVSYNEQFF. The rearrangement links TRBV2 to TRBJ2-1; TRBD2 aligns across 7 bases. CDR1 and CDR2 from the germline V gene are SNHLY and FYNNEI. With 5 bases clipped from V and 0 bases from J, the junction kept 1 base outside the gene matches. This CDR3 comprises 14 residues. Based on the CDR3 plus reference TRBV2 and TRBJ2-1, the full variable domain is EPEVTQTPSHQVTQMGQEVILRCVPISNHLYFYWYRQILGQKVEFLVSFYNNEISEKSEIFDDQFSVERPDGSNFTLKIRSTKLEDSAMYFCASSRGVSYNEQFFGPGTRLTVL.

The chain links TRBV5-1 to TRBJ2-3; TRBD1 matches at 8 bases. V was pared by 5 bases and J by 6 bases, with 8 bases of the junction left unmatched. Germline CDR1 reads SGHRS; CDR2 reads YFSETQ. The CDR3 has 14 residues. The CDR3 reads CASSGTGYTDTQYF. The DNA for the CDR3 is TGCGCCAGCAGTGGGACAGGATATACGGATACGCAGTATTTT. Complete variable domain (other parts from reference TRBV5-1 and TRBJ2-3): KAGVTQTPRYLIKTRGQQVTLSCSPISGHRSVSWYQQTPGQGLQFLFEYFSETQRNKGNFPGRFSGRQFSNSRSEMNVSTLELGDSALYLCASSGTGYTDTQYFGPGTRLTVL.

The chain joins TRBV6-5 to TRBJ2-7; D is unresolved. The CDR3 length is 13 residues. The V end was cut by 5 bases, the J end by 0 bases, with 8 bases between. Germline V lookup: CDR1 MNHEY, CDR2 SVGAGI. CDR3 protein: CASSRSYSYEQYF. The CDR3 DNA is TGTGCCAGCAGTCGATCCTACTCCTACGAGCAGTACTTC.

The chain employs TRBV11-2 and TRBJ1-2; weak D call: TRBD1 (6 bases). Trimming cost V 1 base and J 3 bases, with 12 bases left between them. The germline CDR1 and CDR2 sequences are SGHAT and FQNNGV. The CDR3 sequence is 15 residues long. CDR3 DNA sequence: TGTGCCAGCAGCTTAGGGCACAGGGCTTACTATGGCTACACCTTC. It specifies CASSLGHRAYYGYTF.

This clone was picked up one time. The V gene is TRBV4-1, the J gene TRBJ2-7, with D uncertain. V lost 5 bases and J 0 bases, leaving 8 bases between the germline ends. The CDR3 contains 13 residues. Germline V gives CDR1 MGHRA, CDR2 YSYEKL. CDR3 loop: CASSVTSSYEQYF. In DNA, the CDR3 is TGCGCCAGCAGCGTCACATCCTCCTACGAGCAGTACTTC.

The chain couples TRBV4-1 to TRBJ2-1, with D unresolved. The CDR3 has 15 residues. Trimming cost V 3 bases and J 3 bases, with 12 bases left between them. CDR1 and CDR2 (germline): MGHRA, YSYEKL. The CDR3 is CASSHLRAFYNEQFF. The CDR3 region has the DNA TGCGCCAGCAGCCATCTCCGAGCGTTCTACAATGAGCAGTTCTTC.

This sequence joins TRBV11-1 and TRBJ2-7; D might be TRBD1 (6 bases). The CDR3 contains 14 residues. Per germline, CDR1 SGHAT and CDR2 FQDESV (reference sequence). Trimming cost V 5 bases and J 2 bases, with 13 bases left between them. CDR3 in DNA: TGTGCCAGCAGCCTAGGACAGTTTGCCTACGAGCAGTACTTC. Residues: CASSLGQFAYEQYF.

As concerns this clone: The sample contains more than one DNA sequence encoding this CDR3. The V gene is TRBV19, the J gene TRBJ1-5; D call uncertain. Germline V gene lookup returns CDR1 LNHDA and CDR2 SQIVND (reference sequence). V dropped 3 bases and J dropped 2 bases, with 5 bases sitting between them. The CDR3 totals 13 residues. CDR3 sequence: CASSIGGNQPQHF. CDR3 coding DNA: TGTGCCAGTAGTATCGGAGGCAATCAGCCCCAGCATTTT.

The chain couples TRBV6-4 to TRBJ2-3; the match to TRBD1 covers 7 bases. The CDR3 runs 13 residues. V dropped 6 bases and J dropped 4; count of bases not matched to a gene: 4. The germline V gene encodes CDR1 MRHNA and CDR2 SNTAGT. The CDR3 protein is CASSPGQPDTQYF. The CDR3, as DNA: TGTGCCAGCAGCCCGGGACAGCCAGATACGCAGTATTTT.

CDR3 sequence: CASSPYTGGYEQYF. DNA of the CDR3: TGTGCCAGCAGCCCCTACACCGGGGGCTACGAGCAGTACTTC. The rearrangement uses TRBV9 and TRBJ2-7; D is perhaps TRBD2 (6 bases). This CDR3 comprises 14 residues. Deletions cut 4 bases from V and 3 bases from J, with 14 bases between. Germline V gives CDR1 SGDLS, CDR2 YYNGEE.

V is TRBV27 and J is TRBJ2-3; 8 nucleotides match TRBD2. The CDR3 covers 14 residues. V lost 10 bases, J lost 5 bases, and 11 bases stayed unmatched. CDR1 MNHEY and CDR2 SMNVEV come from the germline V gene (reference sequence). CDR3 in amino acids: CATTTGGLGDTQYF. CDR3 DNA: TGTGCCACCACAACGGGGGGGCTAGGAGATACGCAGTATTTT.

This rearrangement joins TRBV2 to TRBJ2-5; TRBD2 aligns across 9 bases. CDR1 is SNHLY and CDR2 is FYNNEI in the germline V gene. Trimming cost V 8 bases and J 4 bases; bases outside gene matches: 14. This CDR3 spans 16 amino acids. DNA of the CDR3: TGTGCCAGCGGGGGGCAGCTGGCGGGAGGGATAGAGACCCAGTACTTC. Amino acid sequence: CASGGQLAGGIETQYF. The full variable domain, its missing parts supplied by reference TRBV2 and TRBJ2-5, is EPEVTQTPSHQVTQMGQEVILRCVPISNHLYFYWYRQILGQKVEFLVSFYNNEISEKSEIFDDQFSVERPDGSNFTLKIRSTKLEDSAMYFCASGGQLAGGIETQYFGPGTRLLVL.